This T cell receptor beta chain appears in the sequencing data of a study of blood T cell repertoires in COVID-19. Study context: Specimens from acute and convalescent COVID-19 originated in the United States, Italy and Spain. T cells, B-cell-depleted T cells, or PBMCs supplied cDNA or gDNA.

In the original workflow: For nucleated cells, counts were estimated from reference gene primer amplification. Clones were sequenced by immunoSEQ multiplex PCR, and TCRdb holds only the in-frame ones, with some missing. V and J calls and clone size are given by that table; D and trimming were obtained from the DNA. The sample lists about 170,000 clones, 83% occurring once. CDR3 length: 14 amino acids. Germline loops: CDR1 SGDLS, CDR2 YYNGEE. The V gene lost 5 bases and the J gene lost 5 bases, with 13 bases spanning the gap. The source of this sequence is a woman of 80 years or more with acute or convalescent COVID-19. Sequencing used peripheral blood. The chain joins TRBV9 to TRBJ2-2; D is unresolved. The CDR3 DNA is TGTGCCAGCAGAGGTGACCTCAGGACCGGGGAGCTGTTTTTT. Amino acid sequence: CASRGDLRTGELFF.